Following are 32 T cell receptor beta chains from one sample sequenced in a study of blood T cells in healthy people across ages. The use of a sample-barcoded 5' primer and a J-beta primer mix characterized a second PCR of 7 to 11 cycles. TCRdb reprocessed the 5' RACE reads with MiXCR, giving one entry per CDR3 protein. The sample lists over a million distinct CDR3 sequences; 35% to 50% were seen once. Material for sequencing was blood. These receptor sequences come from an older woman in good health.

V is TRBV5-4 and J is TRBJ2-2, with D unresolved. The CDR3 consists of 15 residues. The V end was cut by 4 bases, the J end by 6 bases, with 16 bases between. Germline CDR1 reads SGHNT; CDR2 reads YYREEE (reference sequence). The CDR3 loop reads CASSPGPFQAGELFF. For the CDR3, the DNA is TGTGCCAGCAGCCCAGGACCTTTCCAGGCCGGGGAGCTGTTTTTT.

On this clonotype itself: It may be a read error: a sequence one base away is much more abundant. V gene TRBV3-1 combines with J gene TRBJ1-4; D perhaps matches TRBD1 (6 bases). Germline loops: CDR1 LGHDT, CDR2 YNNKEL (reference sequence). This CDR3 region has 14 residues. V was shortened by 5 bases and J by 0 bases, with 7 bases between the two germline ends. The CDR3 nucleotides read TGTGCCAGCAGCTGGACAGCAACTAATGAAAAACTGTTTTTT. Its translation: CASSWTATNEKLFF.

V and J are TRBV11-1 and TRBJ2-3, with a possible D match to TRBD1 (6 bases). V lost 4 bases to trimming and J lost 0 bases, with 11 bases between them. CDR3 length equals 15 residues. Per germline, CDR1 SGHAT and CDR2 FQDESV (reference sequence). DNA of the CDR3: TGTGCCAGCAGCTCAGCGCAGGGGAGCACAGATACGCAGTATTTT. The encoded protein is CASSSAQGSTDTQYF.

This sequence joins TRBV28 and TRBJ2-7, with 7 nucleotides matching TRBD2. CDR1 MDHEN and CDR2 SYDVKM come from the germline V gene. This CDR3 has 14 amino acids. Losses at the gene ends were 7 bases for V and 0 bases for J; bases not matched to a gene: 6. The CDR3 DNA reads as TGTGCCAGCACCTCAGCGGGACCCTCCTACGAGCAGTACTTC. It translates to CASTSAGPSYEQYF. Supplemented by reference TRBV28 and TRBJ2-7, the full variable domain reads DVKVTQSSRYLVKRTGEKVFLECVQDMDHENMFWYRQDPGLGLRLIYFSYDVKMKEKGDIPEGYSVSREKKERFSLILESASTNQTSMYLCASTSAGPSYEQYFGPGTRLTVT.

In this sample, this clonotype turned up a few times. The chain has TRBV2 and TRBJ2-1; D unresolved. CDR3 size: 12 residues. Per germline, CDR1 SNHLY and CDR2 FYNNEI. V was shortened by 6 bases and J by 4 bases, with 7 bases between the two germline ends. CDR3 in amino acids: CASRVLYNEQFF. The CDR3, as DNA: TGTGCCAGCAGAGTTCTTTACAATGAGCAGTTCTTC.

This clonotype appeared once. The chain employs TRBV28 and TRBJ2-3; TRBD1 agrees at 9 bases. The CDR3 sequence is 18 residues long. The germline CDR1 and CDR2 sequences are MDHEN and SYDVKM. Trimming at V came to 2 bases and at J to 3 bases, leaving 12 bases not matched to a gene. The CDR3 nucleotides read TGTGCCAGCAGTTTACGCGCCGGGACAGGGACCCGTACAGATACGCAGTATTTT. This translates into CASSLRAGTGTRTDTQYF.

J is TRBJ2-3 and V is TRBV29-1; D is unresolved. The germline V gene encodes CDR1 SQVTM and CDR2 ANQGSEA. The V end was cut by 1 base, the J end by 8 bases, with 10 bases between. The CDR3 is made up of 12 amino acids. DNA of the CDR3: TGCAGCGTTGAAGTGAGTGAAGTTACGCAGTATTTT. Its translation is CSVEVSEVTQYF.

J is TRBJ1-1 and V is TRBV11-2, with unresolved D. This CDR3 is built from 14 residues. Germline assignment: CDR1 SGHAT and CDR2 FQNNGV. V was shortened by 1 base and J by 5 bases, with 11 bases between the two germline ends. CDR3 residues: CASSLVGGETEAFF. CDR3 DNA sequence: TGTGCCAGCAGCTTAGTAGGTGGGGAAACTGAAGCTTTCTTT.

The rearrangement joins TRBV28 to TRBJ2-4; TRBD2 matches 7 bases. The germline V gene encodes CDR1 MDHEN and CDR2 SYDVKM. V trimming: 5 bases; J trimming: 6 bases; junction bases outside the gene matches: 10. The CDR3 extends over 15 amino acids. The CDR3 coding sequence is TGTGCCAGCAGTATGGGCGGGAGTGGTGCAAACATTCAGTACTTC. Translated, it gives CASSMGGSGANIQYF.

This clonotype was seen once. This chain connects TRBV7-9 to TRBJ1-1, with D unresolved. Germline CDR1 SEHNR, CDR2 FQNEAQ (reference sequence). V lost 2 bases and J 9 bases, leaving 10 bases between the germline ends. The CDR3 contains 12 residues. The CDR3 loop is CASSLNKCQAFF. CDR3 DNA sequence: TGTGCCAGCAGCTTAAACAAGTGTCAAGCTTTCTTT. Looking up the rest from reference TRBV7-9 and TRBJ1-1 gives the full variable domain: DTGVSQNPRHKITKRGQNVTFRCDPISEHNRLYWYRQTLGQGPEFLTYFQNEAQLEKSRLLSDRFSAERPKGSFSTLEIQRTEQGDSAMYLCASSLNKCQAFFGQGTRLTVV.

This clonotype showed up just a few times. The chain employs TRBV5-1 and TRBJ2-1; 7 bases fit TRBD2. The ends lost 4 bases at V and 9 bases at J; junction bases unmatched: 7. The CDR3 has 13 residues. Looked up from germline, CDR1 is SGHRS and CDR2 is YFSETQ. The chain's CDR3 is CASSRRTSSEQFF. The CDR3 nucleotides are TGCGCCAGCAGCCGACGGACTAGTAGTGAGCAGTTCTTC.

This clonotype showed up many times. This chain links TRBV29-1 with TRBJ2-5, with 9 bases fitting TRBD1. Germline V gene data show CDR1 as SQVTM and CDR2 as ANQGSEA. The CDR3 has 12 residues. V was clipped by 7 bases and J by 4 bases; unmatched bases: 4. The CDR3 here is CSGLTGGETQYF. The CDR3 DNA sequence: TGCAGCGGGCTGACAGGGGGAGAGACCCAGTACTTC.

The sample holds one count of this clonotype. The chain uses TRBV9 and TRBJ1-2; TRBD1 agrees at 8 bases. The trim removed 2 bases at V and 3 bases at J, leaving 6 bases unmatched. Germline CDR1 reads SGDLS; CDR2 reads YYNGEE. The CDR3 is 15 residues long. Here the CDR3 reads CASSVGQGLHYGYTF. In nucleotides, the CDR3 is TGTGCCAGCAGCGTCGGACAGGGCCTCCACTATGGCTACACCTTC.

This clonotype was seen more than once but under ten times. The CDR3 DNA sequence: TGCAGTGCTACCAGGACTAGCAGCGAGCAGTACTTC. Translated: CSATRTSSEQYF. V usage is TRBV20-1 and J usage is TRBJ2-5; 8 bases line up with TRBD2. The DNA end is more similar to TRBJ2-7, so the J call may be wrong. Germline CDR1 is DFQATT and CDR2 is SNEGSKA (reference sequence). The CDR3 runs 12 residues.

The chain couples TRBV18 to TRBJ2-1; 12 nucleotides line up with TRBD2. Germline CDR1 is KGHSH and CDR2 is LQKENI. Germline trimming cut 3 bases from V and 9 bases from J; bases unmatched to any gene: 6. The CDR3 is 15 amino acids. The CDR3 here is CASSPRTSGISEQFF. The CDR3 nucleotides read TGTGCCAGCTCACCGAGGACTAGCGGGATTTCTGAGCAGTTCTTC.

With regard to this clonotype: A much larger clone lies a single base off, so this may be a read error. The chain combines TRBV29-1 with TRBJ2-7; tentatively, D is TRBD2 (5 bases). This CDR3 region has 14 residues. Germline CDR1 reads SQVTM; CDR2 reads ANQGSEA. V lost 4 bases and J 1 base, leaving 14 bases between the germline ends. CDR3: CSVGGMGSSYEQYF. The DNA for the CDR3 is TGCAGCGTTGGTGGGATGGGGAGTTCCTACGAGCAGTACTTC.

This chain connects TRBV18 to TRBJ2-5; weak D call: TRBD1 (6 bases). The germline V gene encodes CDR1 KGHSH and CDR2 LQKENI. V was shortened by 6 bases and J by 2 bases, with 10 bases between the two germline ends. The CDR3 is 13 amino acids. CDR3 region: CASSHGQQETQYF. Here the CDR3 DNA reads TGTGCCAGCTCTCACGGACAGCAAGAGACCCAGTACTTC.

This chain links TRBV7-2 with TRBJ2-1; D ambiguous. This CDR3 is 13 amino acids long. The germline CDR1 and CDR2 sequences are SGHTA and FQGNSA. Between the trimmed V and J ends, which lost 1 base and 5 bases, there was a span of 6 bases. The CDR3 coding sequence is TGTGCCAGCAGCTTAGATATCGACAATGAGCAGTTCTTC. Translated: CASSLDIDNEQFF.

The chain couples TRBV4-1 to TRBJ2-7, with D perhaps matching TRBD2 (5 bases). The CDR3 is 15 amino acids. The germline V gene has CDR1 MGHRA and CDR2 YSYEKL. Deletions cut 2 bases from V and 0 bases from J, with 11 bases between. The CDR3: CASSQRHTSSYEQYF. The CDR3 nucleotides read TGCGCCAGCAGCCAACGCCATACTAGCTCCTACGAGCAGTACTTC.

The J gene is TRBJ2-5, the V gene TRBV12-3 or TRBV12-4; the match to TRBD2 covers 7 bases. Trimming took 5 bases from V and 5 from J; bases not matched to a gene: 8. The CDR3 is 14 amino acids. Written as DNA, the CDR3 is TGTGCCAGCAGTGTATATGGGGGGGACGAGACCCAGTACTTC. Amino acid sequence: CASSVYGGDETQYF.

This chain joins TRBV10-3 and TRBJ2-7, with TRBD2 as a possible D gene (6 bases). CDR1 is ENHRY, CDR2 SYGVKD, per germline. CDR3 size: 16 residues. Trimming took 0 bases from V and 7 from J, leaving 19 bases between them. The DNA of the CDR3 is TGTGCCATCAGTGAGTCGATTGATCACGGGGGTAATGAGCAGTACTTC. Its translation: CAISESIDHGGNEQYF.

The J gene is TRBJ2-4, the V gene TRBV28; possible D gene TRBD1, 6 bases. CDR3 length: 16 residues. Between the trimmed V and J ends, which lost 2 bases and 13 bases, there was a span of 24 bases. Germline V gene lookup returns CDR1 MDHEN and CDR2 SYDVKM. The CDR3 loop is CASSLQGDRSTTGQYF. The CDR3, as DNA: TGTGCCAGCAGTTTACAGGGAGACAGGAGTACTACGGGGCAGTACTTC.

The chain couples TRBV29-1 to TRBJ2-7; a weak D match, TRBD2 (6 bases). Germline V gene data show CDR1 as SQVTM and CDR2 as ANQGSEA. CDR3 length: 12 residues. Trimming shortened V by 4 bases and J by 5 bases, and 12 bases separated the two germline ends. The CDR3 coding sequence is TGCAGCGTTGTCGGCGGGGTCAACGAGCAGTACTTC. It yields the protein CSVVGGVNEQYF.

This chain links TRBV10-3 with TRBJ2-7, with D tentatively TRBD2 (5 bases). The V end was cut by 0 bases, the J end by 7 bases, with 13 bases between. CDR1 and CDR2 (germline): ENHRY, SYGVKD. CDR3 length: 14 amino acids. The CDR3 reads CAISESGSGGEQYF. The DNA for the CDR3 is TGTGCCATCAGTGAGTCCGGCTCAGGAGGAGAGCAGTACTTC.

Only a few counts were recorded for this clonotype. The chain uses TRBV20-1 and TRBJ2-5; TRBD2 aligns across 9 bases. Germline values: CDR1 DFQATT, CDR2 SNEGSKA (reference sequence). J lost 5 bases, V lost 7 bases, and 11 bases had no gene match. This CDR3 is built from 14 residues. CDR3 region: CSVPSRAGGETQYF. CDR3 coding DNA: TGCAGTGTTCCATCCCGGGCGGGAGGGGAGACCCAGTACTTC.

This clonotype was detected only a few times. This sequence joins TRBV9 and TRBJ2-1, with D possibly matching TRBD2 (6 bases). Trimming shortened V by 4 bases and J by 8 bases, and 13 bases separated the two germline ends. The CDR3 spans 13 residues. Germline CDR1 reads SGDLS; CDR2 reads YYNGEE. CDR3 region: CASSIGTSDEQFF. The CDR3 DNA reads as TGTGCCAGCAGCATCGGGACTTCGGATGAGCAGTTCTTC.

The chain couples TRBV12-3 or TRBV12-4 to TRBJ2-3; D call uncertain. This CDR3 has 13 residues. The V end lost 6 bases, the J end lost 4 bases, and 11 bases lay between the germline ends. The CDR3 protein is CASSLRVSDTQYF. The CDR3 DNA sequence: TGTGCCAGCAGCCTAAGGGTGTCAGATACGCAGTATTTT.

CDR3 region: CASSQPTGTDTQYF. In DNA, the CDR3 is TGTGCCAGCAGCCAGCCGACAGGCACAGATACGCAGTATTTT. The chain couples TRBV7-8 to TRBJ2-3; a possible D gene is TRBD1 (5 bases). The length of the CDR3 is 14 residues. V was trimmed by 5 bases and J by 1 base, leaving 10 bases between them. Germline V gene lookup returns CDR1 SGHVS and CDR2 FQNEAQ.

The chain is built from TRBV9 and TRBJ2-2; D remains unclear. Per the germline V gene, CDR1 is SGDLS and CDR2 is YYNGEE. This CDR3 comprises 16 residues. V shed 4 bases and J shed 6 bases, with 19 bases lying between them. CDR3 DNA: TGTGCCAGCAGCTCTCAGTTAGATCGTCGCGCCGGGGAGCTGTTTTTT. Translated, it gives CASSSQLDRRAGELFF.

This clonotype has a handful of counts. V is TRBV5-8 and J is TRBJ1-1; TRBD1 is a possible D gene (5 bases). The CDR3 extends over 13 amino acids. Trimming took off 2 bases at V and 4 bases at J, with 9 bases between the two ends. The germline V gene encodes CDR1 SGHTS and CDR2 YDEGEE. The CDR3 DNA is TGTGCCAGCAGCTTTAGGGGCAGCACTGAAGCTTTCTTT. Protein product: CASSFRGSTEAFF.

The chain uses TRBV12-3 or TRBV12-4 and TRBJ2-1; TRBD1 matches 8 bases. Trimming took 6 bases from V and 5 from J; bases not matched to a gene: 6. This CDR3 has 14 amino acids. CDR3 region: CASRRGQEDNEQFF. As DNA, the CDR3 is TGTGCCAGCAGGAGGGGACAGGAGGACAATGAGCAGTTCTTC.

This chain connects TRBV6-1 to TRBJ2-3; D not certain. The V gene's germline CDR1 is MNHNS and CDR2 SASEGT. This CDR3 has 13 residues. V lost 1 base and J 6 bases, leaving 8 bases between the germline ends. CDR3 residues: CASSEDFWDTQYF. The CDR3, as DNA: TGTGCCAGCAGTGAAGACTTTTGGGATACGCAGTATTTT.